This T cell receptor (beta chain) was sequenced during a study of cytomegalovirus exposure and HLA in healthy donors (dated by TCRdb to the late 2010s). Regarding the research as a whole: According to an earlier analysis of several hundred of the donors, 150 million to 200 million T cells yielded 100 million or so unique TCR beta sequences and around 280 Gb of sequence data. An early release that covered fewer than 800 HLA-typed donors contained approximately 290 gigabases of sequencing data and about 93 million unique TCR sequences. Of the roughly 430 genotyped donors, around 81% fell in the genetic ancestry cluster associated with self-reported Caucasian donors. The study aimed to test whether cataloging public T cell receptors could reveal signatures of past pathogen exposure. The T cell repertoires of 666 subjects were profiled by immunosequencing and related to cytomegalovirus serostatus. Besides the first cohort of hundreds of subjects, a separate validation cohort made up of around 120 different subjects was used. The study combined high-throughput TCR immunosequencing, statistical association of individual TCRs with disease status, and machine learning to predict cytomegalovirus infection status. In a later analysis, previously published TCR beta repertoires from several hundred donors were re-analyzed and high-resolution HLA genotyping was added so that TCR occurrence patterns could be studied. In the later analysis, no new phenotypic data were used to find candidate immune exposures; instead, reliance was placed on TCR beta sequences and their occurrence across donors. In an earlier analysis of roughly 540 of the donors, high-throughput TCR beta sequencing was used to judge whether each TCR beta V gene segment behaved as functional or pseudogenic. Donor age, sex, ethnicity and CMV serostatus were collected together with the repertoire data. Genome-wide SNP genotypes for about 65% of the roughly 700 donors were used in a later genetic analysis, which treated that subset as a discovery cohort. All discovery cohort repertoires had been generated on a single sequencing platform. Both class I and class II loci were covered by HLA typing, at four-digit resolution. Typing coverage differed by locus: A, B, C, DRB1 and DQB1 were typed in roughly 620-640 donors, DQA1 in 500 to 550, DPA1 in 600 to 610, and DPB1 in roughly 470. A few DR-DQ haplotypes were handled as single units for association and clustering because linkage in the cohort was strong. On average, roughly 200,000 unique TCR beta nucleotide sequences were sequenced per donor among about 400 genotyped donors of the cohort, with approximately 18% of those sequences being non-productive. Beyond this particular receptor, the publication reports: Compared with the approximately 600-donor mean, donors in an Asian-associated ancestry cluster had fewer N-insertions in productive TCRs, according to a later genetic analysis. The cohort was sequenced for TCR beta chains only, and without alpha or paired-chain data the features that could be detected were limited. The authors suggested that the approach could potentially be extended to other disease states and immunological phenotypes. Linkage disequilibrium might explain the correlated functional status among segregating V segments, but an unknown experimental factor could not be ruled out. While some public TCRs were present in many individuals, most TCR sequences turned up only very rarely across donors. A later genetic analysis associated a missense DCLRE1C variant with V-gene and J-gene trimming of TCR beta chains, and an independent cohort replicated the association. Sequencing depth was assumed to be roughly uniform across donors in the presence/absence analyses, though that assumption may not hold. Several of the top co-occurrence clusters appeared to be linked to parvovirus B19, influenza, CMV and Epstein-Barr virus, according to a later analysis. A later analysis found that most CMV-associated TCR beta chains appeared HLA-restricted, with HLA associations seemingly driven largely by CMV exposure. CMV serostatus was the only immune exposure information available for the cohort. A further reported finding was that TCR beta sequences accurately predicted the HLA-A and HLA-B alleles for most subjects in the first cohort. In the study, some 160 TCR beta chains were listed as associated with cytomegalovirus. In both the original and validation cohorts, the classifier was reported to diagnose cytomegalovirus status with high specificity and sensitivity. Because HLA typing was missing for some donors at each locus, association tests included only the typed subset. Specific HLA alleles were associated with 15,000 to 20,000 TCR beta sequences at a false discovery rate of 0.05 in a later analysis. Because counts were too low, 15 to 20 rarely observed V segments, including chromosome 9 orphons, were left out of the earlier analysis of 500 to 650 of the donors. A cluster of highly shared sequence variants was judged likely to represent a technical artifact of the sequencing pipeline. When HLA alleles, especially DR and DQ, strongly co-occurred, attributing TCR associations to individual alleles was difficult. In vitro tests confirmed that a few of the cytomegalovirus-associated TCR beta chains recognize cytomegalovirus antigens. Compared with equally common non-associated chains, HLA-associated TCR beta chains in a later analysis were more clonally expanded and had lower generation probabilities. An earlier analysis of approximately 500 of the donors showed that most TCR beta V segments appeared in productive rearrangements either about 87% or about 30% of the time, which broadly matched IMGT annotations. The 87-base-pair reads could not distinguish some IMGT-functional V segments, including TRBV6-2 and TRBV6-3, so those segments were excluded. According to a later analysis, TCR association rates differed among HLA loci, with DRB1 alleles showing the most associated TCRs and HLA-C alleles showing the fewest.

According to the germline V gene, CDR1 reads SGDLS and CDR2 reads YYNGEE. Trimming accounts for 4 bases at V and 4 bases at J, while the number of junction bases matched to no gene is 8. The cysteine opens and the phenylalanine closes a CDR3 of 16 amino acids. The sequence is cut down to CDR3 DNA, 48 bases in frame from base 1. The cohort was made up of about 670 healthy bone marrow donors. All cohort members were sampled while nominally healthy, although unrecorded immune exposures were likely present. The donor was CMV seronegative and was included in the group of several hundred seronegative cohort members. Each donor provided a peripheral blood sample, and peripheral blood mononuclear cells were used for TCR beta sequencing. Genomic DNA extraction from the blood cell samples was performed with the Qiagen DNeasy Blood Extraction Kit. The receptor library was made with the immunoSEQ multiplex PCR assay. A mixture of 60 forward primers for TCR Vbeta segments and 13 reverse primers for TCR Jbeta segments was used in the multiplex PCR. A multiplex PCR assay on genomic DNA amplified the CDR3 region of rearranged TCR beta genes. The Illumina HiSeq System was used to sequence the amplified TCR beta libraries as 87-base-pair reads. The study's own analysis went as follows. A later analysis tallied around 80 million unique TCR beta chains across the approximately 670 repertoires, and about 10 million of those chains were shared by two or more donors. Raw reads were error-corrected and collapsed into unique sequences with a nearest-neighbor algorithm that merged closely related sequences to remove PCR and sequencing errors. V, D and J gene segments were assigned by aligning CDR3 sequences to IMGT reference sequences. For a sequence to be retained, a match of at least six nucleotides was required to both a V gene segment and a J gene segment. Rearrangements were called productive when the CDR3 lacked stop codons and stayed in frame with V and J; all others were non-productive. Following IMGT convention, CDR3 was defined as the stretch from the second conserved V-encoded cysteine up to the conserved J-encoded phenylalanine. The earlier analysis of about 640 of the donors excluded any sequence lacking an unambiguous match to a single V gene segment. In an earlier analysis of almost 600 of the donors, a V segment was called functional when productive rearrangements were above 56.7%, and segregating when the standard deviation between donors exceeded 5%. To diagnose cytomegalovirus status from the catalog of TCR beta chain sequences, a statistical classification framework was built. A later analysis assigned V and J genes by comparing TCR nucleotide sequences with IMGT/GENE-DB human TR gene sequences. The TCRdist pipeline was used in a later analysis to assign CDR3 sequences and most-parsimonious VDJ recombination scenarios. In a later analysis, every TCR beta chain was defined by the combination of its CDR3 amino acid sequence and its V-gene family, and reads without a unique V-gene family were dropped. In a later analysis, around 650 highly shared, low-generation-probability nucleotide sequences were removed to address suspected cross-contamination and a sequencing artifact. For each public chain, a later analysis derived a clonal expansion index from normalized ranks of inferred template counts within each repertoire. A later analysis computed generation probabilities with a VDJ recombination model fitted to out-of-frame rearrangements, and checked the results against IGoR. Hypergeometric tests were used in a later analysis to score TCR-TCR, TCR-HLA and TCR-CMV co-occurrence, with a repertoire-size bias correction applied to the TCR pairs. False discovery rates were estimated in a later analysis by permuting HLA or CMV assignments 20 times. In a later analysis, co-occurring TCRs were grouped with DBSCAN, and TCRdist sequence similarity was added when clustering was performed within HLA-allele-positive subsets. For co-occurrence clustering, repertoires with fewer than 30,000 or more than 120,000 public chains were excluded, along with roughly 5 repertoires with anomalous nucleotide sharing. Held by TCRdb, this immuneACCESS table contains in-frame sequences only and omits some clones. Under half of the omission traces to an unresolved V gene where checked; the cause of the rest is unknown. V, J and clone size are those of that table, while D and trimming were read from the DNA. Counted in this sample were around 120,000 clones; roughly 77% of them appeared once. About 1.8% of the sample comes from the top ten.

Concerning this clone itself: Its antigen is still unknown. Base quality data are lacking; no much larger clone is found one base away.

The sequenced sample consisted of PBMCs. In this chain, TRBV9 is recombined with TRBJ2-5; TRBD2 matches 12 bases in the middle. This clonotype was sampled from a man aged 18 to 30 in good health and CMV-seronegative. The nucleotide sequence is TGTGCCAGCAGCACTCGACTGACTAGCGGGGGAGAGACCCAGTACTTC. It translates as CASSTRLTSGGETQYF.